A single sample is the source of the 25 T cell receptor beta chains below, sequenced in a study of cytotoxic CD8 clonotypes in ibrutinib-treated CLL. Assay: immunoSEQ multiplex PCR; the TCRdb copy retains only in-frame clones and omits some. The repertoire includes thousands of clones, 60% to 80% of them detected once, and less than 45% sits in the top ten. The sequencing used PBMCs, collected before ibrutinib treatment. Receptors were obtained from a human donor with chronic lymphocytic leukemia.

This clone was counted a few times. The chain recombines TRBV5-8 with TRBJ2-1; possibly TRBD2 for D (5 bases). V was shortened by 5 bases and J by 9 bases, with 9 bases between the two germline ends. This CDR3 contains 11 residues. Per germline, CDR1 SGHTS and CDR2 YDEGEE. CDR3 sequence reads: CASRLAPEQFF. The CDR3 DNA reads TGTGCCAGCAGGCTAGCCCCTGAGCAGTTCTTC.

This chain connects TRBV19 to TRBJ1-5; possible D gene TRBD1, 5 bases. The CDR3 totals 16 residues. V lost 0 bases and J lost 4, with 13 bases in between. Per germline, CDR1 LNHDA and CDR2 SQIVND (reference sequence). CDR3 in amino acids: CASSIDPGRGNQPQHF. CDR3 DNA: TGTGCCAGTAGTATAGATCCAGGGCGCGGAAATCAGCCCCAGCATTTT.

The chain joins TRBV28 to TRBJ1-2; D gene ambiguous. The V end was cut by 6 bases, the J end by 8 bases, with 19 bases between. The germline gives CDR1 MDHEN, CDR2 SYDVKM. This CDR3 is 14 amino acids long. CDR3 nucleotide sequence: TGTGCCAGCAGCCCACGGTCGAGGATTGAAGGCTACACCTTC. This codes for CASSPRSRIEGYTF.

This clone appeared once. This sequence joins TRBV30 and TRBJ1-2, with 7 positions matching TRBD1. The junction had 8 bases not matched to a gene; V was cut back by 2 bases and J by 2 bases. The germline gives CDR1 GTSNPN, CDR2 SVGIG (reference sequence). The length of the CDR3 is 15 residues. For the CDR3, the DNA is TGTGCCTGGAGTTCCCCGGGACAGAAAAACTATGGCTACACCTTC. Protein: CAWSSPGQKNYGYTF.

With respect to this clone: At one of its ends the junction is not consistent with the germline gene, which may arise from a read error. The V call is TRBV5-4, the J call TRBJ2-7; 11 positions match TRBD2. Germline CDR1 SGHNT, CDR2 YYREEE (reference sequence). This CDR3 is 14 amino acids long. The CDR3: CASSLEGSGRAENF. Written as DNA, the CDR3 is TGTGCCAGCAGCTTGGAGGGTAGCGGGAGGGCCGAAAACTTC.

The V gene is TRBV7-6, the J gene TRBJ2-3; D is unclear. The germline V and J ends were trimmed by 1 base and 2 bases, with 10 bases remaining between them. CDR1 SGHVS and CDR2 FNYEAQ come from the germline V gene. CDR3 length: 15 residues. This CDR3 reads CASSLGGGNTDTQYF. In DNA, the CDR3 is TGTGCCAGCAGCTTAGGTGGCGGAAACACAGATACGCAGTATTTT.

The chain joins TRBV2 to TRBJ1-2; D is possibly TRBD1 (5 bases). Between the trimmed V and J ends, which lost 7 bases and 3 bases, there was a span of 21 bases. Germline CDR1 SNHLY, CDR2 FYNNEI. The CDR3 has 16 amino acids. This CDR3 reads CASTGLKERGHYGYTF. The CDR3 DNA follows: TGTGCCAGCACGGGACTTAAGGAACGGGGCCACTATGGCTACACCTTC.

This clone was observed a handful of times. The CDR3 DNA reads as TGTGCCAGTAGTAAGCCCACAGCGGGAGGGGATACGCAGTATTTT. It encodes CASSKPTAGGDTQYF. This rearrangement joins TRBV19 to TRBJ2-3; 10 bases fit TRBD2. This CDR3 is built from 15 residues. The germline V gene has CDR1 LNHDA and CDR2 SQIVND (reference sequence). The V and J ends lost 4 bases and 6 bases, in that order; junction bases with no gene match: 7.

This chain connects TRBV6-1 to TRBJ2-7; the D call may be TRBD1 or TRBD2 (5 bases each). The CDR3 runs to 17 residues. Germline CDR1 is MNHNS and CDR2 is SASEGT. Trimming cost V 2 bases and J 5 bases, with 22 bases left between them. The CDR3 loop reads CASSEIGGIGGAHEQYF. For the CDR3, the DNA is TGTGCCAGCAGTGAAATAGGTGGAATTGGGGGAGCCCACGAGCAGTACTTC.

In this sample, this clone turned up a few times. V is TRBV5-1 and J is TRBJ2-3; unclear D gene. Germline V gene sequence: CDR1 SGHRS, CDR2 YFSETQ. This CDR3 region has 16 residues. The V end lost 1 base, the J end lost 2 bases, and 14 bases lay between the germline ends. The DNA for the CDR3 is TGCGCCAGCAGCTTGAAGATAAACGAGGTCACAGATACGCAGTATTTT. Protein product: CASSLKINEVTDTQYF.

The chain combines TRBV30 with TRBJ2-1, with 11 bases matching TRBD2. Germline CDR1 is GTSNPN and CDR2 is SVGIG (reference sequence). Germline trimming cut 7 bases from V and 4 bases from J; bases unmatched to any gene: 0. The CDR3 extends over 12 amino acids. CDR3 nucleotide sequence: TGTGCCTTAGCGGGAGGGTACAATGAGCAGTTCTTC. It codes for CALAGGYNEQFF.

The chain links TRBV19 to TRBJ1-2; 8 bases align to TRBD1. The CDR3 spans 10 residues. From germline, CDR1 is LNHDA and CDR2 SQIVND (reference sequence). Trimming took 5 bases from V and 13 from J; bases not matched to a gene: 3. DNA for the CDR3: TGTGCCAGTAGTTCAGGGGGCGTCACCTTC. It is translated as CASSSGGVTF. Full variable domain (outside the CDR3, taken from reference TRBV19 and TRBJ1-2): DGGITQSPKYLFRKEGQNVTLSCEQNLNHDAMYWYRQDPGQGLRLIYYSQIVNDFQKGDIAEGYSVSREKKESFPLTVTSAQKNPTAFYLCASSSGGVTFGSGTRLTVV.

The CDR3 loop reads CASSDENEQFF. CDR3 DNA sequence: TGTGCCAGCAGTGATGAGAATGAGCAGTTCTTC. The chain uses TRBV2 and TRBJ2-1; D unresolved. CDR1 is SNHLY and CDR2 is FYNNEI in the germline V gene. This CDR3 has 11 residues. Trimming took 3 bases from V and 7 from J, leaving 4 bases between them.

The chain couples TRBV7-8 to TRBJ1-2; D is unresolved. The CDR3 runs 15 residues. Trimming left V 1 base short and J 0 bases short, with 9 bases between. Germline CDR1 is SGHVS and CDR2 is FQNEAQ. The DNA of the CDR3 is TGTGCCAGCAGCTTAGATACCGGGGCTAACTATGGCTACACCTTC. It codes for CASSLDTGANYGYTF.

The rearrangement joins TRBV4-1 to TRBJ2-3, with 7 bases identical to TRBD2. Trimming cost V 1 base and J 3 bases; bases outside gene matches: 10. In germline, CDR1 is MGHRA, CDR2 YSYEKL. The CDR3 covers 17 residues. CDR3 in amino acids: CASSQAGTGGRTDTQYF. CDR3 coding DNA: TGCGCCAGCAGCCAAGCCGGGACTGGCGGGAGAACAGATACGCAGTATTTT.

This clone was observed a handful of times. The V and J genes are TRBV10-1 and TRBJ2-2, with unresolved D. Germline CDR1 is WNHNN and CDR2 is SYGVQD (reference sequence). The V and J ends lost 0 bases and 6 bases respectively, with 8 bases between them. The CDR3 loop spans 14 amino acids. CDR3 sequence (DNA): TGCGCCAGCAGTGAGTCGTTCGGAGCCGGGGAGCTGTTTTTT. Translated: CASSESFGAGELFF.

V and J are TRBV6-1 and TRBJ1-1; 7 positions agree with TRBD1. Trimming took 2 bases from V and 4 from J; bases not matched to a gene: 7. The CDR3 sequence is 15 residues long. The germline V gene has CDR1 MNHNS and CDR2 SASEGT. CDR3 DNA sequence: TGTGCCAGCAGTGAAAGGGGGCTACAGGGCACTGAAGCTTTCTTT. Translation gives CASSERGLQGTEAFF.

V usage is TRBV19 and J usage is TRBJ1-5, with 9 bases matching TRBD1. The CDR3 consists of 14 residues. V shed 7 bases and J 2 bases; nucleotides not matched to a gene: 3. CDR1 and CDR2 from the germline V gene are LNHDA and SQIVND (reference sequence). The CDR3, as DNA: TGTGCCAGTACCTGGACAGGGGGCAATCAGCCCCAGCATTTT. Amino acids: CASTWTGGNQPQHF.

There are a few counts of this clone. The rearrangement uses TRBV5-5 and TRBJ2-1, with D perhaps matching TRBD1 (5 bases). The germline CDR1 and CDR2 sequences are SGHKS and YYEKEE (reference sequence). V lost 0 bases and J 5 bases, leaving 12 bases between the germline ends. The CDR3 is made up of 15 amino acids. The CDR3 sequence: CASSLGQQAHNEQFF. For the CDR3, the DNA is TGTGCCAGCAGCTTGGGACAACAGGCTCACAATGAGCAGTTCTTC.

The chain is built from TRBV7-9 and TRBJ2-1; 7 positions match TRBD2. Per germline, CDR1 SEHNR and CDR2 FQNEAQ (reference sequence). Trimming cost V 9 bases and J 8 bases; bases outside gene matches: 13. The CDR3 is 14 amino acids. DNA of the CDR3: TGTGCCAGTGGCGGACTAGGCGGGAGTTATGAGCAGTTCTTC. It yields the protein CASGGLGGSYEQFF.

This rearrangement joins TRBV6-6 to TRBJ1-5; D unclear. Trimming stripped 2 bases from V and 1 base from J, with 6 bases between. Germline loops: CDR1 MNHNY, CDR2 SVGAGI (reference sequence). The CDR3 has 14 amino acids. The DNA for the CDR3 is TGTGCCAGCAGTTACGAGAGCAGCAATCAGCCCCAGCATTTT. Translated: CASSYESSNQPQHF.

The rearrangement uses TRBV6-1 and TRBJ1-1; D is ambiguous. Trimming took off 6 bases at V and 1 base at J, with 12 bases between the two ends. The CDR3 extends over 14 amino acids. Looked up from germline, CDR1 is MNHNS and CDR2 is SASEGT. Here the CDR3 reads CASSQPGSNTEAFF. The CDR3 region has the DNA TGTGCCAGCAGCCAACCGGGCTCGAACACTGAAGCTTTCTTT.

This chain connects TRBV5-5 to TRBJ1-5; D gene uncertain. This CDR3 region has 13 residues. Germline CDR1 reads SGHKS; CDR2 reads YYEKEE (reference sequence). V was cut by 5 bases and J by 6 bases, with 12 bases left in between. In DNA, the CDR3 is TGTGCCAGCAGTCTCCAACGTAGTCAGCCCCAGCATTTT. Encoded protein: CASSLQRSQPQHF.

The chain has TRBV15 and TRBJ1-5; D is uncertain. CDR3 length: 15 amino acids. V was clipped by 6 bases and J by 2 bases, with 14 bases between them. Per the germline V gene, CDR1 is LNHNV and CDR2 is YYDKDF (reference sequence). CDR3 nucleotides: TGTGCCACCAGTGTCACACCAAGTGGCAATCAGCCCCAGCATTTT. Translated, it gives CATSVTPSGNQPQHF.

The V and J genes are TRBV19 and TRBJ1-1, with 8 bases that match TRBD1. The germline V gene encodes CDR1 LNHDA and CDR2 SQIVND (reference sequence). Trimming took 6 bases from V and 1 from J; bases not matched to a gene: 4. The CDR3 contains 14 residues. In nucleotides, the CDR3 is TGTGCCAGTAGGAGACAGGGGAGGAACACTGAAGCTTTCTTT. Its translation is CASRRQGRNTEAFF.